This TCR beta chain originates from a study of blood T cells in healthy people across ages. Findings and caveats of the study: Naive T cell percentage showed a strong correlation with the diversity of TCR beta.

Points on this clonotype: The antigen remains undetermined.

It was around 10 milliliters of peripheral blood that were drawn from each donor. Using a J-beta primer mix together with a sample-barcoded 5' primer, a second PCR was run for roughly 6 to 12 cycles. TCRdb reanalysed the 5' RACE reads using MiXCR and keeps one entry per CDR3 protein. This sample has around 1,100,000 distinct CDR3 sequences; around two fifths occur once, and the top ten carry around 13%. The CDR3 has 15 amino acids. Trimming pared 5 bases from V and 2 bases from J, leaving 14 bases between. The TCR was taken from a man younger than 35 in good health. Material: blood. J is TRBJ2-3 and V is TRBV12-3 or TRBV12-4; D may be TRBD1 (5 bases). CDR3 residues: CASSPGQGHTDTQYF. In DNA form, the CDR3 reads TGTGCCAGCAGTCCCGGCCAGGGCCACACAGATACGCAGTATTTT.